The next 26 T cell receptor beta chains were all read from a single sample in a study of beta chain features in type 1 diabetes. The isolated RNA, all of it, was reverse transcribed, so expressed TCRB transcripts were what got sequenced. Here immunoSEQ multiplex PCR was the method, and the copy in TCRdb shows in-frame clones only, minus some. The data hold roughly 170,000 clones, with less than 15% observed a single time. The material sequenced was central memory CD4+ T cells from blood. The receptors stem from a young woman in good health.

J is TRBJ1-1 and V is TRBV30; D perhaps matches TRBD1 (5 bases). CDR1 is GTSNPN and CDR2 is SVGIG in the germline V gene (reference sequence). This CDR3 is built from 12 residues. Trimming took off 5 bases at V and 6 bases at J, with 13 bases between the two ends. The CDR3 DNA is TGTGCCTGGGGCCCACAGGCCCCTGAAGCTTTCTTT. It encodes CAWGPQAPEAFF.

This clone was counted between two and nine times. J is TRBJ1-2 and V is TRBV25-1; D perhaps matches TRBD1 (6 bases). The germline CDR1 and CDR2 sequences are MGHDK and SYGVNS. The CDR3 is made up of 14 amino acids. V was trimmed by 7 bases and J by 7 bases, leaving 19 bases between them. DNA of the CDR3: TGTGCCAGCAATTGGAATCGACAGGCTACTGGCTACACCTTC. Translation gives CASNWNRQATGYTF.

This clone was observed a handful of times. V and J are TRBV4-1 and TRBJ2-6; 10 bases line up with TRBD1. V lost 6 bases to trimming and J lost 1 base; unmatched junction nucleotides: 6. Germline CDR1 MGHRA, CDR2 YSYEKL. The CDR3 is 17 residues long. The CDR3 coding sequence is TGCGCCAGCAGACCCGGGACAGGGGCATCTGGGGCCAACGTCCTGACTTTC. This gives the protein CASRPGTGASGANVLTF.

The table lists this clone with a few counts. The rearrangement links TRBV5-1 to TRBJ2-7; 9 bases fit TRBD1. Per germline, CDR1 SGHRS and CDR2 YFSETQ. This CDR3 has 16 residues. With 4 bases clipped from V and 5 bases from J, the junction kept 13 bases outside the gene matches. Here the CDR3 reads CASSPGGGTGLHEQYF. The DNA of the CDR3 is TGCGCCAGCAGCCCTGGCGGAGGGACAGGGCTGCACGAGCAGTACTTC.

This sequence joins TRBV29-1 and TRBJ2-3, with D perhaps TRBD2 (6 bases). Trimming left V 8 bases short and J 5 bases short, with 23 bases between. This CDR3 contains 15 residues. Germline CDR1 SQVTM, CDR2 ANQGSEA. The CDR3 sequence is CSLFTTRSSRDTQYF. The CDR3 bases are TGCAGCCTTTTCACGACTAGATCCTCACGAGATACGCAGTATTTT.

This clone was seen at least ten times. This chain connects TRBV5-4 to TRBJ2-1; TRBD2 might be the D (6 bases). The CDR3 length is 16 residues. Germline V CDR1 and CDR2: SGHNT, YYREEE (reference sequence). V lost 4 bases and J lost 3, with 17 bases in between. CDR3: CASSRVGAGSYNEQFF. CDR3 nucleotide sequence: TGTGCCAGCAGCCGCGTAGGGGCGGGAAGCTACAATGAGCAGTTCTTC. Looking up the rest from reference TRBV5-4 and TRBJ2-1 gives the full variable domain: ETGVTQSPTHLIKTRGQQVTLRCSSQSGHNTVSWYQQALGQGPQFIFQYYREEENGRGNFPPRFSGLQFPNYSSELNVNALELDDSALYLCASSRVGAGSYNEQFFGPGTRLTVL.

This clone has more than one count but fewer than ten. The chain is built from TRBV25-1 and TRBJ2-5; 9 bases are shared with TRBD2. The germline gives CDR1 MGHDK, CDR2 SYGVNS. There are 15 residues in the CDR3. V shed 3 bases and J 5 bases; nucleotides not matched to a gene: 7. The CDR3 nucleotides are TGTGCCAGCAGTGAGCTAGCGGGGAGTCGGGAGACCCAGTACTTC. It codes for CASSELAGSRETQYF.

This chain connects TRBV18 to TRBJ1-3, with unresolved D. There are 13 residues in the CDR3. V was cut by 5 bases and J by 0 bases, with 5 bases left in between. The germline V gene encodes CDR1 KGHSH and CDR2 LQKENI. CDR3 in amino acids: CASSSSSGNTIYF. CDR3 coding DNA: TGTGCCAGCTCATCTAGCTCTGGAAACACCATATATTTT.

The chain has TRBV10-3 and TRBJ1-2, with 8 bases matching TRBD1. Germline V gene sequence: CDR1 ENHRY, CDR2 SYGVKD. The CDR3 runs to 16 residues. Trimming cost V 10 bases and J 5 bases; bases outside gene matches: 18. CDR3 protein: CATILDRVGPSYGYTF. For the CDR3, the DNA is TGTGCCACCATCTTGGACAGGGTGGGTCCATCGTATGGCTACACCTTC.

The V and J genes are TRBV9 and TRBJ1-2, with no clear D. The V and J ends lost 1 base and 0 bases respectively, with 10 bases between them. This CDR3 has 15 residues. Germline V gene sequence: CDR1 SGDLS, CDR2 YYNGEE. DNA for the CDR3: TGTGCCAGCAGCGTAACGGGTCAAGCTAACTATGGCTACACCTTC. Translation gives CASSVTGQANYGYTF.

The genes are TRBV30 and TRBJ1-2; 8 bases map to TRBD1. Germline V gives CDR1 GTSNPN, CDR2 SVGIG (reference sequence). This CDR3 contains 17 residues. V shed 4 bases and J 4 bases; nucleotides not matched to a gene: 17. CDR3 DNA: TGTGCCTGGAAGAGGGACAGGACCCAAGCTGGAAGCTATGGCTACACCTTC. This translates into CAWKRDRTQAGSYGYTF.

The chain uses TRBV7-2 and TRBJ1-5; D gene ambiguous. V lost 1 base, J lost 2 bases, and 12 bases lay in between. The CDR3 totals 16 residues. Germline V gives CDR1 SGHTA, CDR2 FQGNSA. The CDR3: CASSLVSGSGNQPQHF. The CDR3, as DNA: TGTGCCAGCAGCTTAGTGTCGGGATCAGGCAATCAGCCCCAGCATTTT.

The chain combines TRBV6-6 with TRBJ1-4; D gene ambiguous. The CDR3 runs 14 residues. Between the trimmed V and J ends, which lost 7 bases and 0 bases, there was a span of 9 bases. In germline, CDR1 is MNHNY, CDR2 SVGAGI (reference sequence). The CDR3 loop reads CASNLVSTNEKLFF. CDR3 DNA sequence: TGTGCCAGCAATTTAGTTTCAACTAATGAAAAACTGTTTTTT.

The V and J genes are TRBV20-1 and TRBJ1-1; D is unclear. Germline-derived CDR1 and CDR2 are DFQATT and SNEGSKA (reference sequence). V was shortened by 3 bases and J by 9 bases, with 11 bases between the two germline ends. This CDR3 region has 11 residues. CDR3 sequence (DNA): TGCAGTGCTAGGAAGAGTATTCAAGCTTTCTTT. As protein: CSARKSIQAFF.

This clone was seen ten or more times. The V gene is TRBV5-4, the J gene TRBJ1-1; TRBD1 agrees at 7 bases. V trimming: 1 base; J trimming: 11 bases; junction bases outside the gene matches: 5. The germline V gene has CDR1 SGHNT and CDR2 YYREEE (reference sequence). CDR3 length equals 12 residues. The CDR3 region has the DNA TGTGCCAGCAGCTTGCCAGGGGGTTATGCTTTCTTT. Translating gives CASSLPGGYAFF. The full variable domain, rest sourced from reference TRBV5-4 and TRBJ1-1, is ETGVTQSPTHLIKTRGQQVTLRCSSQSGHNTVSWYQQALGQGPQFIFQYYREEENGRGNFPPRFSGLQFPNYSSELNVNALELDDSALYLCASSLPGGYAFFGQGTRLTVV.

The CDR3 bases are TGCAGCGTTGCGGTCTCTGGGGCCAACGTCCTGACTTTC. It is translated as CSVAVSGANVLTF. V is TRBV29-1 and J is TRBJ2-6; D remains ambiguous. Germline CDR1 and CDR2: SQVTM and ANQGSEA. Trimming removed 4 bases at V and 0 bases at J, with 4 bases between. The CDR3 extends over 13 amino acids. The whole variable domain, filled in from reference TRBV29-1 and TRBJ2-6, reads SAVISQKPSRDICQRGTSLTIQCQVDSQVTMMFWYRQQPGQSLTLIATANQGSEATYESGFVIDKFPISRPNLTFSTLTVSNMSPEDSSIYLCSVAVSGANVLTFGAGSRLTVL.

The rearrangement uses TRBV30 and TRBJ1-2, with D unclear. This CDR3 has 11 residues. Looked up from germline, CDR1 is GTSNPN and CDR2 is SVGIG (reference sequence). The V gene lost 4 bases and the J gene lost 1 base, with 4 bases spanning the gap. CDR3 residues: CAWTHNYGYTF. Here the CDR3 DNA reads TGTGCCTGGACCCATAACTATGGCTACACCTTC. The variable domain in full, with the rest retrieved from reference TRBV30 and TRBJ1-2, is SQTIHQWPATLVQPVGSPLSLECTVEGTSNPNLYWYRQAAGRGLQLLFYSVGIGQISSEVPQNLSASRPQDRQFILSSKKLLLSDSGFYLCAWTHNYGYTFGSGTRLTVV.

This rearrangement joins TRBV6-6 to TRBJ2-1, with 7 bases identical to TRBD1. The CDR3 consists of 15 residues. Trimming at V came to 4 bases and at J to 9 bases, leaving 12 bases not matched to a gene. Germline V gives CDR1 MNHNY, CDR2 SVGAGI (reference sequence). The CDR3 spells CASSSTGQESVEQFF. CDR3 bases: TGTGCCAGCAGTTCAACCGGACAGGAATCGGTTGAGCAGTTCTTC.

This clone has a handful of counts. The chain links TRBV6-6 to TRBJ1-2, with TRBD1 as a possible D gene (5 bases). CDR3 size: 14 residues. CDR1 MNHNY and CDR2 SVGAGI come from the germline V gene (reference sequence). The V and J ends lost 2 bases and 8 bases respectively, with 15 bases between them. The CDR3 here is CASSYGGLEGGYTF. CDR3 coding DNA: TGTGCCAGCAGTTACGGGGGTCTGGAGGGCGGCTACACCTTC.

This chain joins TRBV2 and TRBJ2-7; a possible D gene is TRBD1 (6 bases). Deletions cut 2 bases from V and 0 bases from J, with 11 bases between. This CDR3 comprises 15 residues. The germline gives CDR1 SNHLY, CDR2 FYNNEI. Written as DNA, the CDR3 is TGTGCCAGCAGTGAAAGGACAGTTACCTCCTACGAGCAGTACTTC. Its protein is CASSERTVTSYEQYF.

The chain couples TRBV7-8 to TRBJ1-5; D unclear. CDR1 is SGHVS, CDR2 FQNEAQ, per germline. The V and J ends lost 1 base and 2 bases respectively, with 9 bases between them. The CDR3 extends over 15 amino acids. The CDR3 DNA sequence: TGTGCCAGCAGCTTAGATATCGAGGGCAATCAGCCCCAGCATTTT. It is translated as CASSLDIEGNQPQHF.

The rearrangement links TRBV4-2 to TRBJ2-5; 11 bases agree with TRBD1. The last part of the DNA fits TRBJ2-7 better; the J call may be wrong. The CDR3 has 16 amino acids. Looked up from germline, CDR1 is LGHNA and CDR2 is YNFKEQ. Written as DNA, the CDR3 is TGTGCCAGCAGCCTCCAGCCGGGACAGGGGGGCTACGAGCAGTACTTC. Translation: CASSLQPGQGGYEQYF.

The table lists this clone with a few counts. This chain uses TRBV10-3 with TRBJ2-6, with TRBD1 matching over 10 bases. The CDR3 extends over 19 amino acids. The germline V gene has CDR1 ENHRY and CDR2 SYGVKD. Losses at the gene ends were 6 bases for V and 0 bases for J; bases not matched to a gene: 11. The CDR3 nucleotides are TGTGCCATCAGCGCCGGGACAGGGGCTTCAATCTCTGGGGCCAACGTCCTGACTTTC. This encodes CAISAGTGASISGANVLTF.

The chain has TRBV7-9 and TRBJ1-5; 7 bases are a match to TRBD1. Germline V gene sequence: CDR1 SEHNR, CDR2 FQNEAQ (reference sequence). This CDR3 contains 15 residues. The V and J ends lost 1 base and 4 bases, in that order; junction bases with no gene match: 4. The CDR3 is CASSLDQTGNQPQHF. In DNA form, the CDR3 reads TGTGCCAGCAGCTTAGATCAGACAGGGAATCAGCCCCAGCATTTT. Based on the CDR3 plus reference TRBV7-9 and TRBJ1-5, the full variable domain is DTGVSQNPRHKITKRGQNVTFRCDPISEHNRLYWYRQTLGQGPEFLTYFQNEAQLEKSRLLSDRFSAERPKGSFSTLEIQRTEQGDSAMYLCASSLDQTGNQPQHFGDGTRLSIL.

This clone turned up a few times. This chain connects TRBV11-2 to TRBJ1-4; a possible D gene is TRBD1 (6 bases). Germline CDR1 SGHAT, CDR2 FQNNGV. The CDR3 is made up of 14 amino acids. With 3 bases removed from V and 5 bases from J, the gap between germline ends came to 10 bases. Written as DNA, the CDR3 is TGTGCCAGCAGCTTTCACGGACAGAATGAAAAACTGTTTTTT. It yields the protein CASSFHGQNEKLFF.

V usage is TRBV28 and J usage is TRBJ1-1; 8 bases are shared with TRBD1. After removal of 7 bases from V and 7 bases from J, the junction contained 8 bases not matched to a gene. CDR1 and CDR2 from the germline V gene are MDHEN and SYDVKM. The CDR3 is 13 residues long. DNA of the CDR3: TGTGCCAGCACAGGGGGCGGATGGGATGAAGCTTTCTTT. It translates to CASTGGGWDEAFF.